The 29 T cell receptor beta chains given below trace back to one sample, sequenced in a study of blood T cell repertoires in COVID-19. Some clones are missing from TCRdb's copy, which holds only in-frame ones; the method was immunoSEQ multiplex PCR. The sample gives 110,000 or so clones, around 85% of which show up once; 5.5% is in the top ten. Sequenced input: peripheral blood. The receptors derive from a woman aged 60 to 75 with COVID-19, enrolled during active disease.

The J gene is TRBJ2-3, the V gene TRBV5-1, with TRBD2 identical over 12 bases. The length of the CDR3 is 17 residues. The germline CDR1 and CDR2 sequences are SGHRS and YFSETQ. The ends lost 4 bases at V and 2 bases at J; junction bases unmatched: 8. DNA for the CDR3: TGCGCCAGCAGCAGTAGACTAGCGGGGGCTTACACAGATACGCAGTATTTT. Its protein is CASSSRLAGAYTDTQYF.

V is TRBV2 and J is TRBJ1-2; TRBD1 might be the D (6 bases). The CDR3 runs 13 residues. Germline-derived CDR1 and CDR2 are SNHLY and FYNNEI. V lost 7 bases to trimming and J lost 7 bases, with 16 bases between them. CDR3 in DNA: TGTGCCAGCACGAGAGACAGGTTGTTTGGCTACACCTTC. It specifies CASTRDRLFGYTF.

The chain is built from TRBV4-1 and TRBJ2-1; 8 bases are a match to TRBD2. After removal of 1 base from V and 5 bases from J, the junction contained 4 bases not matched to a gene. Germline assignment: CDR1 MGHRA and CDR2 YSYEKL. The CDR3 loop spans 15 amino acids. The CDR3 here is CASSQAAGGDNEQFF. CDR3 DNA: TGCGCCAGCAGCCAAGCCGCGGGGGGAGACAATGAGCAGTTCTTC.

The chain uses TRBV13 and TRBJ1-2, with a tentative D call TRBD1 (5 bases). Trimming stripped 5 bases from V and 8 bases from J, with 12 bases between. This CDR3 spans 12 amino acids. From germline, CDR1 is PRHDT and CDR2 FYEKMQ (reference sequence). CDR3 bases: TGTGCCAGCAGCCGGCGGGACCCGGGCTACACCTTC. It codes for CASSRRDPGYTF.

This chain joins TRBV27 and TRBJ1-2; 8 bases are shared with TRBD1. The CDR3 runs 14 residues. Per the germline V gene, CDR1 is MNHEY and CDR2 is SMNVEV (reference sequence). The V gene end was trimmed by 3 bases and the J gene end by 4 bases; junction bases not matched to a gene: 4. Here the CDR3 reads CASSFRDRLYGYTF. For the CDR3, the DNA is TGTGCCAGCAGTTTCCGGGACAGGCTCTATGGCTACACCTTC.

The gene calls are TRBV7-9 and TRBJ1-5; the D gene is possibly TRBD1 (5 bases). Germline CDR1 and CDR2: SEHNR and FQNEAQ (reference sequence). The CDR3 runs 14 residues. The V and J ends lost 5 bases and 4 bases respectively, with 12 bases between them. CDR3 residues: CASSLGAANQPQHF. The CDR3 DNA follows: TGTGCCAGCAGCCTAGGGGCCGCGAATCAGCCCCAGCATTTT.

The J gene is TRBJ1-2, the V gene TRBV7-2, with 9 nucleotides matching TRBD1. With 10 bases clipped from V and 2 bases from J, the junction kept 11 bases outside the gene matches. Germline values: CDR1 SGHTA, CDR2 FQGNSA. The CDR3 has 15 amino acids. The CDR3 nucleotides are TGTGCCACCAGTCCCTGGGACAGGGAAAACTATGGCTACACCTTC. Translating gives CATSPWDRENYGYTF.

The chain combines TRBV10-3 with TRBJ1-3, with 7 bases lining up with TRBD1. The length of the CDR3 is 15 residues. Germline trimming cut 4 bases from V and 2 bases from J; bases unmatched to any gene: 5. CDR1 and CDR2 from the germline V gene are ENHRY and SYGVKD. This CDR3 is CAISGQGAPGNTIYF. The CDR3 region has the DNA TGTGCCATCAGTGGACAGGGTGCCCCTGGAAACACCATATATTTT.

The DNA for the CDR3 is TGTGCCAGCAGCCAAGGGGACAGGGAGGATGAAAAACTGTTTTTT. This translates into CASSQGDREDEKLFF. The rearrangement uses TRBV3-1 (or the pseudogene TRBV3-2) and TRBJ1-4; 9 nucleotides line up with TRBD1. J gave up 6 bases and V 1 base, and 3 bases lay outside the gene matches. Germline lookup yields CDR1 LGHDT and CDR2 YNNKEL (reference sequence). This CDR3 region has 15 residues.

The chain combines TRBV5-1 with TRBJ2-1; 8 nucleotides agree with TRBD2. Germline lookup yields CDR1 SGHRS and CDR2 YFSETQ. CDR3 length equals 15 residues. The V and J ends lost 0 bases and 4 bases, in that order; junction bases with no gene match: 3. In nucleotides, the CDR3 is TGCGCCAGCAGCTTGGAGGGACTAGAATACAATGAGCAGTTCTTC. It is translated as CASSLEGLEYNEQFF. The full variable domain, its missing parts supplied by reference TRBV5-1 and TRBJ2-1, is KAGVTQTPRYLIKTRGQQVTLSCSPISGHRSVSWYQQTPGQGLQFLFEYFSETQRNKGNFPGRFSGRQFSNSRSEMNVSTLELGDSALYLCASSLEGLEYNEQFFGPGTRLTVL.

The chain combines TRBV30 with TRBJ2-3; 7 bases line up with TRBD2. Per germline, CDR1 GTSNPN and CDR2 SVGIG (reference sequence). The CDR3 runs 14 residues. V lost 2 bases, J lost 1 base, and 3 bases stayed unmatched. CDR3 DNA sequence: TGTGCCTGGAGTACGGGGGGAGGCACAGATACGCAGTATTTT. Protein product: CAWSTGGGTDTQYF.

The chain is built from TRBV19 and TRBJ1-1; D not certain. The germline V gene encodes CDR1 LNHDA and CDR2 SQIVND (reference sequence). CDR3 length equals 13 residues. Trimming removed 6 bases at V and 3 bases at J, with 11 bases between. Here the CDR3 reads CASSLKAYTEAFF. For the CDR3, the DNA is TGTGCCAGTAGCCTTAAAGCGTACACTGAAGCTTTCTTT.

This clone turned up a few times. The chain carries TRBV18 and TRBJ2-5; D ambiguous. The germline V gene encodes CDR1 KGHSH and CDR2 LQKENI. CDR3 length: 16 residues. The V and J ends lost 2 bases and 5 bases respectively, with 18 bases between them. DNA for the CDR3: TGTGCCAGCTCACCAGAATCTCCGGTCCCGATGGAGACCCAGTACTTC. It specifies CASSPESPVPMETQYF.

CDR3 in DNA: TGTGCCAGCAGCACAGGGGGGGGGAATAGTGCCCAGCATTTT. It codes for CASSTGGGNSAQHF. This sequence joins TRBV7-8 and TRBJ1-5; 8 bases are a match to TRBD1. V dropped 5 bases and J dropped 11; count of bases not matched to a gene: 11. Per germline, CDR1 SGHVS and CDR2 FQNEAQ. The CDR3 is 14 residues long.

The rearrangement joins TRBV24-1 to TRBJ1-6; 7 bases are shared with TRBD1. The V and J ends lost 1 base and 10 bases, in that order; junction bases with no gene match: 12. The CDR3 spans 17 residues. Germline lookup yields CDR1 KGHDR and CDR2 SFDVKD. CDR3 nucleotide sequence: TGTGCCACCAGTGATTTACCCAGGGGGGCCGGGCAGTCACCCCTCCACTTT. Translated, it gives CATSDLPRGAGQSPLHF.

This rearrangement joins TRBV29-1 to TRBJ1-2; possibly TRBD1 for D (5 bases). CDR1 SQVTM and CDR2 ANQGSEA come from the germline V gene. The CDR3 has 11 residues. The ends were cut back, 6 bases at V and 6 bases at J, with 11 bases in the middle. The CDR3 region is CSVSGGDGYTF. The DNA of the CDR3 is TGCAGCGTCTCGGGGGGGGATGGCTACACCTTC.

This clone was seen a single time. The chain employs TRBV15 and TRBJ2-3, with 9 bases aligning to TRBD1. In germline, CDR1 is LNHNV, CDR2 YYDKDF (reference sequence). J was trimmed by 14 bases and V by 3 bases; bases with no gene match: 9. The CDR3 has 13 amino acids. The CDR3 protein is CATSRDRTGDRYF. DNA for the CDR3: TGTGCCACCAGCAGGGACAGGACAGGGGATCGGTATTTT.

This sequence joins TRBV27 and TRBJ2-1, with 8 nucleotides matching TRBD2. With V trimmed by 2 bases and J by 6 bases, 18 bases remained unmatched. This CDR3 region has 19 residues. The V gene's germline CDR1 is MNHEY and CDR2 SMNVEV (reference sequence). DNA for the CDR3: TGTGCCAGCAGTTTAACGGTCAGCGGGGGCCTTTTTTCGAGCAATGAGCAGTTCTTC. It encodes CASSLTVSGGLFSSNEQFF.

This clone was found once. The genes are TRBV27 and TRBJ1-1; D unclear. Trimming left V 6 bases short and J 0 bases short, with 14 bases between. The CDR3 is 15 residues long. Germline assignment: CDR1 MNHEY and CDR2 SMNVEV (reference sequence). CDR3 coding DNA: TGTGCCAGCAGCCAACAATGGCCCATGAACACTGAAGCTTTCTTT. The encoded protein is CASSQQWPMNTEAFF.

CDR3 loop: CASLQGVWGGYTF. For the CDR3, the DNA is TGTGCCAGCCTCCAGGGGGTTTGGGGTGGCTACACCTTC. The chain joins TRBV19 to TRBJ1-2; 7 nucleotides line up with TRBD1. V was pared by 9 bases and J by 7 bases, with 11 bases of the junction left unmatched. The CDR3 totals 13 residues. Germline-derived CDR1 and CDR2 are LNHDA and SQIVND (reference sequence).

V usage is TRBV6-5 and J usage is TRBJ1-2; 7 bases map to TRBD1. The CDR3 spans 15 residues. The J segment lost 4 bases and the V segment lost 4 bases, leaving 9 bases of the junction unmatched. Germline lookup yields CDR1 MNHEY and CDR2 SVGAGI. Here the CDR3 DNA reads TGTGCCAGCAGTTCGAACATTCCAGGGGGCTATGGCTACACCTTC. Protein product: CASSSNIPGGYGYTF.

The chain has TRBV12-5 and TRBJ1-2; D might be TRBD1 (6 bases). Deletions cut 0 bases from V and 6 bases from J, with 11 bases between. The CDR3 loop spans 14 amino acids. Germline V CDR1 and CDR2: LGHNT, FRNRAP. The CDR3 DNA follows: TGTGCTAGTGGTTTGGTAGACAGGCGCGATGGCTACACCTTC. This translates into CASGLVDRRDGYTF.

The CDR3 here is CASSQGYGGLGETQYF. DNA of the CDR3: TGCGCCAGCAGCCAAGGATACGGGGGACTGGGGGAGACCCAGTACTTC. The chain uses TRBV4-3 and TRBJ2-5, with D perhaps TRBD2 (6 bases). V gave up 1 base and J gave up 5 bases, with 17 bases separating them. CDR1 and CDR2 (germline): LGHNA, YSLEER. This CDR3 is 16 amino acids long.

V gene TRBV7-9 combines with J gene TRBJ2-1; perhaps TRBD1 as D (6 bases). The CDR3 is 15 amino acids. Germline V gene sequence: CDR1 SEHNR, CDR2 FQNEAQ (reference sequence). The germline V and J ends were trimmed by 2 bases and 6 bases, with 14 bases remaining between them. The CDR3, as DNA: TGTGCCAGCAGCTTATCGAGGACAGCCAGCAATGAGCAGTTCTTC. It yields the protein CASSLSRTASNEQFF.

This clone was counted only a few times. The chain combines TRBV9 with TRBJ2-1; D is undetermined. Germline assignment: CDR1 SGDLS and CDR2 YYNGEE. V gave up 0 bases and J gave up 9 bases, with 16 bases separating them. This CDR3 has 15 residues. The CDR3 DNA is TGTGCCAGCAGCGTAGCTACGGGTTCGGTAGGTGAGCAGTTCTTC. Translated, it gives CASSVATGSVGEQFF.

This chain connects TRBV3-1 (or the pseudogene TRBV3-2) to TRBJ1-5; D gene uncertain. V lost 0 bases and J lost 6, with 6 bases in between. Germline CDR1 and CDR2: LGHDT and YNNKEL (reference sequence). The CDR3 is 13 amino acids. As DNA, the CDR3 is TGTGCCAGCAGCCAAGATCGCAGTCAGCCCCAGCATTTT. As protein: CASSQDRSQPQHF.

In DNA form, the CDR3 reads TGTGCCGCTAGAAGAGACCCTAACTATGGCTACACCTTC. This sequence encodes CAARRDPNYGYTF. The chain is built from TRBV6-5 and TRBJ1-2, with D uncertain. V was clipped by 11 bases and J by 0 bases, with 13 bases between them. Germline lookup yields CDR1 MNHEY and CDR2 SVGAGI. The CDR3 extends over 13 amino acids.

The V and J genes are TRBV19 and TRBJ1-5; D possibly corresponds to TRBD1 (6 bases). The germline V gene encodes CDR1 LNHDA and CDR2 SQIVND (reference sequence). The CDR3 has 17 amino acids. The ends were cut back, 1 base at V and 4 bases at J, with 17 bases in the middle. The CDR3 reads CASSIVGGALGNQPQHF. CDR3 sequence (DNA): TGTGCCAGTAGTATAGTCGGGGGGGCCTTGGGAAATCAGCCCCAGCATTTT.

A note on this clone: A junction boundary mismatches the germline segment, possibly from a read error. The chain joins TRBV7-2 to TRBJ2-2; 9 positions agree with TRBD1. Germline-derived CDR1 and CDR2 are SGHTA and FQGNSA. This CDR3 is built from 14 residues. CDR3 bases: TGTGCCAGCAGAACAGGGGGCAACATCGGGGAGCTGTTTTTT. Its translation: CASRTGGNIGELFF.